This T cell receptor (beta chain) is drawn from a study of shared clonotypes between healthy human individuals. Overall study results and limits: For naive CD4 cells, roughly 4.6% of clonotypes were shared across a handful of donors.

Profiling relied on immunoSEQ multiplex PCR, and the TCRdb table lists in-frame clones only, not all of them. The data contain 730,000 or so clones, 72% of them singletons. CDR3 size: 14 residues. In germline, CDR1 is WNHNN, CDR2 SYGVQD (reference sequence). Trimming cost V 5 bases and J 2 bases; bases outside gene matches: 5. For this clone: Its antigen is as yet unknown.

The sequence derives from a woman younger than 45 in good health. V usage is TRBV10-1 and J usage is TRBJ2-7; TRBD1 matches 8 bases. The sequenced material came from memory CD4+ T cells sorted from blood. The subset: CD45RA-negative fraction. CDR3 nucleotides: TGCGCCAGCAGTCCGGGACAGGCCACCTACGAGCAGTACTTC. This sequence encodes CASSPGQATYEQYF.